This T cell receptor (beta chain) was obtained from a study of T cells in Graves' hyperthyroidism and ophthalmopathy. Overall study: Peripheral blood collection took place at initial diagnosis, before any treatment. Study-wide points: Among clonotypes expanded in thyroid above 0.001, most were also found in blood. Before onset, ophthalmopathy was predicted by the model a median roughly 6.8 months earlier.

In the case of this clonotype: Antigen unknown.

TCR beta CDR3 regions were amplified from RNA transcripts. In the first-round RT-PCR of the TCR CDR3, the HTBI primer set was used. TCRdb analysed the multiplex PCR reads with MiXCR anew, one entry per CDR3 protein. The sample records around 350,000 distinct CDR3 sequences, about 12% being singletons. Source material for PBMCs was less than 12 ml fresh peripheral blood. The sequencing sample was made of blood. The sequence came from a woman aged 18-35 years with Graves' hyperthyroidism.

The chain's CDR3 is CSARDLGLESGNYGYTF. The CDR3 DNA reads as TGCAGTGCTAGAGATCTCGGGTTAGAAAGTGGAAACTATGGCTACACCTTC. The chain recombines TRBV20-1 with TRBJ1-2; no definite D call. CDR3 length equals 17 residues. Trimming shortened V by 0 bases and J by 2 bases, and 19 bases separated the two germline ends. CDR1 DFQATT and CDR2 SNEGSKA come from the germline V gene (reference sequence).